This T cell receptor (beta chain) emerged from a study of T-cell memory formation after mild COVID-19. Study overall: Each donor largely had its own TCR clusters.

Germline V gene lookup returns CDR1 SGHRS and CDR2 YFSETQ. The ends lost 4 bases at V and 3 bases at J; junction bases unmatched: 6. The CDR3 totals 14 residues. Whole-study findings and limits: Clones shrinking between day 15 and 85 showed a balanced CD4/CD8 split, and those that grew later tilted toward CD4+.

Using constant-segment primers, 5'RACE produced TCR alpha and TCR beta cDNA libraries carrying sample barcodes and UMIs. Using its own MiXCR run on the 5' RACE reads, TCRdb lists one record per CDR3 protein. The sample has over 350,000 distinct CDR3 sequences, 24% seen once. Comments on this clonotype: The antigen is not known.

The chain has TRBV5-1 and TRBJ1-1; 7 nucleotides line up with TRBD1. The source of this sequence is an adult woman who had mild COVID-19 (a few samples of this study predate the infection). Cell type and time point are not known. Sequencing was carried out using PBMCs or a T cell subset sorted from them (not recorded which). The CDR3 loop reads CASSQGDSYTEAFF. The CDR3 DNA reads TGCGCCAGCAGCCAAGGGGACAGTTACACTGAAGCTTTCTTT.